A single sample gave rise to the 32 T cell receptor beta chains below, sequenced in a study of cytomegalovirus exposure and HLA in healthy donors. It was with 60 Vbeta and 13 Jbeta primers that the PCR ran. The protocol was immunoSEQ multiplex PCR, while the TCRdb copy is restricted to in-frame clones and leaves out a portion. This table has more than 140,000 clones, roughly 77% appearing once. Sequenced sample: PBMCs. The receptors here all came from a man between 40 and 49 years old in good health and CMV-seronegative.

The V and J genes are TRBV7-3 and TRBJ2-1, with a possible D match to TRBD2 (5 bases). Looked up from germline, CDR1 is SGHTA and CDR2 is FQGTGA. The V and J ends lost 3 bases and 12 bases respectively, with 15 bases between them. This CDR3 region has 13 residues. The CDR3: CASSFSGGRWQFF. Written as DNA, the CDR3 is TGTGCCAGCAGCTTTTCGGGCGGGCGGTGGCAGTTCTTC.

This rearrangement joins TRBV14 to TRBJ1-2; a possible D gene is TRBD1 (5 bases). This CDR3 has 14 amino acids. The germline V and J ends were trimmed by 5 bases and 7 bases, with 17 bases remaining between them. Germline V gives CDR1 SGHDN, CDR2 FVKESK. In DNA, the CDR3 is TGTGCCAGCAGCGCCCGCGGGACCTTGGCTGGCTACACCTTC. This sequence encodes CASSARGTLAGYTF.

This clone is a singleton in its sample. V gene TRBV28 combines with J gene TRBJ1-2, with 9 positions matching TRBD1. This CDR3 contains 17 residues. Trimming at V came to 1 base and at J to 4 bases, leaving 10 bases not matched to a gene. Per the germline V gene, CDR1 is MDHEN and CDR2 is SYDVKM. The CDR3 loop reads CASSLSGPGQGFYGYTF. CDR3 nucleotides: TGTGCCAGCAGTTTATCGGGCCCGGGACAGGGATTCTATGGCTACACCTTC.

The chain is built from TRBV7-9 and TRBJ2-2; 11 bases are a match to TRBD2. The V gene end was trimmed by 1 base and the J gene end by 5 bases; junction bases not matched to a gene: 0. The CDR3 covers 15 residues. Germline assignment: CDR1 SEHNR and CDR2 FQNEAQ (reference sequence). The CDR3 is CASSLGLAGTGELFF. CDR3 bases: TGTGCCAGCAGCTTAGGACTAGCGGGGACCGGGGAGCTGTTTTTT. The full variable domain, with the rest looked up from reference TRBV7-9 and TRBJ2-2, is DTGVSQNPRHKITKRGQNVTFRCDPISEHNRLYWYRQTLGQGPEFLTYFQNEAQLEKSRLLSDRFSAERPKGSFSTLEIQRTEQGDSAMYLCASSLGLAGTGELFFGEGSRLTVL.

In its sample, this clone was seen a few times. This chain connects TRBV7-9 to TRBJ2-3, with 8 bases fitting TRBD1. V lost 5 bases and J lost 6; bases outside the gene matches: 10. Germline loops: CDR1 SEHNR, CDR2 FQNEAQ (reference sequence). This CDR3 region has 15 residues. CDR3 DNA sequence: TGTGCCAGCAGCCGGACAGGGACCCCACAGGATACGCAGTATTTT. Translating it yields CASSRTGTPQDTQYF.

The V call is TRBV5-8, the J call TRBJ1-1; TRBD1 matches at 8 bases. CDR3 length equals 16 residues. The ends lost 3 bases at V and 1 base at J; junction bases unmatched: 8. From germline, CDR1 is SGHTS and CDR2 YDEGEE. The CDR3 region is CASSSAGGRRNTEAFF. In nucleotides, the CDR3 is TGTGCCAGCAGCTCCGCAGGGGGCAGGAGGAACACTGAAGCTTTCTTT.

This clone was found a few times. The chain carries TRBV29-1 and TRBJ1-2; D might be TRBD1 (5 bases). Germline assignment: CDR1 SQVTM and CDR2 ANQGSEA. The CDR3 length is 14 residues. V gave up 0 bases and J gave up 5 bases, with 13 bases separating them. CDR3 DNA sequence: TGCAGCGTTGAAGAATTAGGACAAGGATATGGCTACACCTTC. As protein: CSVEELGQGYGYTF.

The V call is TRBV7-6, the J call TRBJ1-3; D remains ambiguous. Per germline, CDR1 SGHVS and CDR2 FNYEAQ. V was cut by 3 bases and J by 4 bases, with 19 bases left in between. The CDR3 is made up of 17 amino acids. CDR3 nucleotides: TGTGCCAGCAGCTTCGACGGACGGGGTCTAGACGGAAACACCATATATTTT. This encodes CASSFDGRGLDGNTIYF.

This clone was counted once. In DNA, the CDR3 is TGTGCCAGCAGAGATACAGGGGTGAGCACAGATACGCAGTATTTT. This gives the protein CASRDTGVSTDTQYF. The gene calls are TRBV25-1 and TRBJ2-3; TRBD1 matches 7 bases. J was trimmed by 0 bases and V by 6 bases; bases with no gene match: 6. The CDR3 is 15 residues long. In germline, CDR1 is MGHDK, CDR2 SYGVNS.

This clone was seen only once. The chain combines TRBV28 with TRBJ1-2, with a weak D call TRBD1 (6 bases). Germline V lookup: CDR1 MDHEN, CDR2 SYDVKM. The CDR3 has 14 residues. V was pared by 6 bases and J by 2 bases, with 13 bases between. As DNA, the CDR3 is TGTGCCAGCAGCCCGACAGGCTTCAACTATGGCTACACCTTC. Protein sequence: CASSPTGFNYGYTF.

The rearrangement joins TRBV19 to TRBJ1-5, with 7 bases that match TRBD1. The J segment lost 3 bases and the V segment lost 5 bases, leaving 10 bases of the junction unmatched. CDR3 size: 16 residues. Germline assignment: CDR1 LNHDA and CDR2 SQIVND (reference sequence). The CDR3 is CASSAIQGTSNQPQHF. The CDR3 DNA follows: TGTGCCAGTAGTGCGATACAGGGGACCTCCAATCAGCCCCAGCATTTT.

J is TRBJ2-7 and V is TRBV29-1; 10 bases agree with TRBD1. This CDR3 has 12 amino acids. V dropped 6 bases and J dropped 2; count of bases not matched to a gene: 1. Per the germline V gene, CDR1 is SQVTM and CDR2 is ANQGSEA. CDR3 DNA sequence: TGCAGCGTCGGGACAGGGGCCTACGAGCAGTACTTC. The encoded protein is CSVGTGAYEQYF.

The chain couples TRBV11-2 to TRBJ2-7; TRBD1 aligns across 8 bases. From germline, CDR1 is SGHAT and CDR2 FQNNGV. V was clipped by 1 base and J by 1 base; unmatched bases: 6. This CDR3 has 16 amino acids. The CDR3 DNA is TGTGCCAGCAGCTTAGCAGGGCAGGGGGCTTCCTACGAGCAGTACTTC. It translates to CASSLAGQGASYEQYF.

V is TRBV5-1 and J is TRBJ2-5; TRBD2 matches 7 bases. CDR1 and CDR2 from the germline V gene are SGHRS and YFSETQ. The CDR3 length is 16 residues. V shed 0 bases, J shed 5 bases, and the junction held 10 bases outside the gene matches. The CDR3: CASSLATAGAGETQYF. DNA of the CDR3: TGCGCCAGCAGCTTGGCCACGGCGGGAGCCGGGGAGACCCAGTACTTC. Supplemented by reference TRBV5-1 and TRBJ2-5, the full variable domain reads KAGVTQTPRYLIKTRGQQVTLSCSPISGHRSVSWYQQTPGQGLQFLFEYFSETQRNKGNFPGRFSGRQFSNSRSEMNVSTLELGDSALYLCASSLATAGAGETQYFGPGTRLLVL.

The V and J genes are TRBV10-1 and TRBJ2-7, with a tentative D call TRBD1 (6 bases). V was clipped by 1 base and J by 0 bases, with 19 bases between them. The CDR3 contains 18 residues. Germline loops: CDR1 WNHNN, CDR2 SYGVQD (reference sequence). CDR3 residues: CASSEWGYRVEFSYEQYF. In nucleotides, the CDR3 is TGCGCCAGCAGTGAGTGGGGGTACAGGGTGGAGTTCTCCTACGAGCAGTACTTC.

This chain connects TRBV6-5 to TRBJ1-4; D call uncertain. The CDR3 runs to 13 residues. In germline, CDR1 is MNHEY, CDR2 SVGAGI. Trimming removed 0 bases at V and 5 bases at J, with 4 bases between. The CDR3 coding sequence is TGTGCCAGCAGTTACTCTCCGAATGAAAAACTGTTTTTT. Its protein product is CASSYSPNEKLFF.

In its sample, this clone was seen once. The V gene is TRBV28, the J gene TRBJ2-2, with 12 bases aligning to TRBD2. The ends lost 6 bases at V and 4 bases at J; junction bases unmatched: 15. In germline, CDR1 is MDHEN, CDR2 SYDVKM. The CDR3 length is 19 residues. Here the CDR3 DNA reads TGTGCCAGCAGCCAATCAGGACTAGCGGGGCGATCAGGCACCGGGGAGCTGTTTTTT. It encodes CASSQSGLAGRSGTGELFF.

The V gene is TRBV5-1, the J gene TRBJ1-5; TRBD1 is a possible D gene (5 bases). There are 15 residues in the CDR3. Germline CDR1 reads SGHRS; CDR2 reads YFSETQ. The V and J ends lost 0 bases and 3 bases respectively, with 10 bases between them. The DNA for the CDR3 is TGCGCCAGCAGCTTGGTAGCAGGGATCAATCAGCCCCAGCATTTT. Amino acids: CASSLVAGINQPQHF.

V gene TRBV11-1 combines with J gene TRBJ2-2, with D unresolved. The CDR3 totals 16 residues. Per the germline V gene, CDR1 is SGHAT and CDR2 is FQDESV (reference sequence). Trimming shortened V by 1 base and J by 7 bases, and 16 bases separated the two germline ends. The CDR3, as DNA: TGTGCCAGCAGCTTAGGTTACCTCGAAACCGGCGGGGAGCTGTTTTTT. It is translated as CASSLGYLETGGELFF.

CDR3 protein: CASSEDRAPQPQHF. The CDR3 bases are TGTGCCAGCAGTGAGGACAGGGCCCCCCAGCCCCAGCATTTT. This chain connects TRBV2 to TRBJ1-5; 8 nucleotides agree with TRBD1. Germline values: CDR1 SNHLY, CDR2 FYNNEI. Unmatched junction bases numbered 5, after V lost 3 bases and J lost 7 bases. The CDR3 spans 14 residues.

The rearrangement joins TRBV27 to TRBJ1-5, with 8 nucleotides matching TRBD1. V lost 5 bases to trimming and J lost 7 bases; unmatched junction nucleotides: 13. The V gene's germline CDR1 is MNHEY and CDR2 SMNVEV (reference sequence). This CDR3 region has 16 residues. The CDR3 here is CASSTRTGMILQPQHF. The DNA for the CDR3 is TGTGCCAGCAGTACCCGGACAGGGATGATTCTACAGCCCCAGCATTTT.

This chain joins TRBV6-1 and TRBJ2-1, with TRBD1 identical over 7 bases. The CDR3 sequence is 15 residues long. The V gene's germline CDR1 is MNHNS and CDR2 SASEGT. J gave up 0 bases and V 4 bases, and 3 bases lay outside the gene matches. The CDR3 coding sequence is TGTGCCAGCAGTGCCCGACAGGGCTCCTACAATGAGCAGTTCTTC. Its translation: CASSARQGSYNEQFF.

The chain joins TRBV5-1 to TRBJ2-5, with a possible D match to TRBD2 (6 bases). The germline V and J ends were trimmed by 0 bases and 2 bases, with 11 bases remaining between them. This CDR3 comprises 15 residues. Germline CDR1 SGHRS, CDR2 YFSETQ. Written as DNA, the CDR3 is TGCGCCAGCAGCTTGGCGCGGGGCAAACAAGAGACCCAGTACTTC. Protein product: CASSLARGKQETQYF.

DNA of the CDR3: TGCGCCACCTCATCGGGGGAGGGAGGATCACCCCTCCACTTT. This gives the protein CATSSGEGGSPLHF. The chain uses TRBV5-1 and TRBJ1-6; D is perhaps TRBD1 (5 bases). The CDR3 runs to 14 residues. Germline CDR1 SGHRS, CDR2 YFSETQ. Trimming shortened V by 9 bases and J by 10 bases, and 20 bases separated the two germline ends. Complete variable domain (other parts from reference TRBV5-1 and TRBJ1-6): KAGVTQTPRYLIKTRGQQVTLSCSPISGHRSVSWYQQTPGQGLQFLFEYFSETQRNKGNFPGRFSGRQFSNSRSEMNVSTLELGDSALYLCATSSGEGGSPLHFGNGTRLTVT.

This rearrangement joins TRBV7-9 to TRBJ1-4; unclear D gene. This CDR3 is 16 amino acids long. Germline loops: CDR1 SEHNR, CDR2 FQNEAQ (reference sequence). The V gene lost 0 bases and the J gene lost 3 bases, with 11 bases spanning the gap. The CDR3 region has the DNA TGTGCCAGCAGCTTAGCAGATGGACTGGCTAATGAAAAACTGTTTTTT. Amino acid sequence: CASSLADGLANEKLFF.

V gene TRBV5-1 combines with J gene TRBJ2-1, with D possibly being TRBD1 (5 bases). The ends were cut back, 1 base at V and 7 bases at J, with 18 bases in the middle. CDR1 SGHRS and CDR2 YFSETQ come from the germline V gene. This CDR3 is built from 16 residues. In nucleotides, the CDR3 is TGCGCCAGCAGCTTGAGACAGCCAGGGTTGGAAAATGAGCAGTTCTTC. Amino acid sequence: CASSLRQPGLENEQFF.

CDR3 in amino acids: CASSLGGLITEAFF. For the CDR3, the DNA is TGTGCCAGCAGCTTGGGGGGACTGATCACTGAAGCTTTCTTT. This chain connects TRBV7-9 to TRBJ1-1; D perhaps matches TRBD1 (5 bases). The CDR3 length is 14 residues. V shed 3 bases and J shed 4 bases, with 12 bases lying between them. The germline V gene has CDR1 SEHNR and CDR2 FQNEAQ (reference sequence). The whole variable domain, remainder taken from reference TRBV7-9 and TRBJ1-1, is DTGVSQNPRHKITKRGQNVTFRCDPISEHNRLYWYRQTLGQGPEFLTYFQNEAQLEKSRLLSDRFSAERPKGSFSTLEIQRTEQGDSAMYLCASSLGGLITEAFFGQGTRLTVV.

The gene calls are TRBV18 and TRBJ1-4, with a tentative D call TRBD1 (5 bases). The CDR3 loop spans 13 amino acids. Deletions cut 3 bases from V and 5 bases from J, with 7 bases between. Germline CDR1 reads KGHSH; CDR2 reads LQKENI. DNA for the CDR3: TGTGCCAGCTCACCGCGGGGGAATGAAAAACTGTTTTTT. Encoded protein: CASSPRGNEKLFF. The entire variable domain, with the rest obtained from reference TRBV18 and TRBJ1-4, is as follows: NAGVMQNPRHLVRRRGQEARLRCSPMKGHSHVYWYRQLPEEGLKFMVYLQKENIIDESGMPKERFSAEFPKEGPSILRIQQVVRGDSAAYFCASSPRGNEKLFFGSGTQLSVL.

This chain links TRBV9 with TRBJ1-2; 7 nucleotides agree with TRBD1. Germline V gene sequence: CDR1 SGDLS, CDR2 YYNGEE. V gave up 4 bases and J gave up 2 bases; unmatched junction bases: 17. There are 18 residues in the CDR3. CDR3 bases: TGTGCCAGCAGCCCCCGAAATCATCCGGGACAGACAAACTATGGCTACACCTTC. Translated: CASSPRNHPGQTNYGYTF.

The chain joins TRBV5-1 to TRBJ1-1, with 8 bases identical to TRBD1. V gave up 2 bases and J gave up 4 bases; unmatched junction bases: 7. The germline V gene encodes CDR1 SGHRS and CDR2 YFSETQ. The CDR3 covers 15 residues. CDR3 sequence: CASSFLQGAATEAFF. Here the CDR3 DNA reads TGCGCCAGCAGCTTCCTTCAGGGGGCTGCCACTGAAGCTTTCTTT.

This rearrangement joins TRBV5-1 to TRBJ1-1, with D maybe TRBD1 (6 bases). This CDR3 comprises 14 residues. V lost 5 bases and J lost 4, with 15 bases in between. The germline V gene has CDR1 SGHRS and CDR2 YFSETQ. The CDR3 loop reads CASSPPGAPTEAFF. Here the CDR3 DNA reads TGCGCCAGCAGTCCCCCAGGGGCCCCCACTGAAGCTTTCTTT. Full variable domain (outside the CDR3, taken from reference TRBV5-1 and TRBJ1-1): KAGVTQTPRYLIKTRGQQVTLSCSPISGHRSVSWYQQTPGQGLQFLFEYFSETQRNKGNFPGRFSGRQFSNSRSEMNVSTLELGDSALYLCASSPPGAPTEAFFGQGTRLTVV.

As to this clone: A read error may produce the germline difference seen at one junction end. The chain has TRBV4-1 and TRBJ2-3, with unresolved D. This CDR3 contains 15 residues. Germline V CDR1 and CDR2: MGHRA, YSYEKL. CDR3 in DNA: TGCGCCAGCAGGCAAGCCAGGTCCCTCACAGATACGCAGTATTTT. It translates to CASRQARSLTDTQYF.